The source of this T cell receptor beta chain is a study of T cell changes during pregnancy in multiple sclerosis. The table came from immunoSEQ multiplex PCR; TCRdb's copy has only in-frame clones and leaves some out. Of roughly 90,000 clones listed, 80% to 95% are singletons. Specimen: peripheral blood, collected before pregnancy. This receptor was obtained from a female donor with multiple sclerosis, enrolled in a pregnancy study.

CDR3 region: CASSLSTGSSSPLHF. CDR3 DNA sequence: TGTGCCAGCAGCCTTTCGACAGGGAGCAGTTCACCCCTCCACTTT. The chain employs TRBV7-2 and TRBJ1-6; 7 positions match TRBD1. CDR1 and CDR2 (germline): SGHTA, FQGNSA. This CDR3 has 15 amino acids. V was pared by 5 bases and J by 9 bases, with 10 bases of the junction left unmatched. The full variable domain, completed using reference TRBV7-2 and TRBJ1-6, is GAGVSQSPSNKVTEKGKDVELRCDPISGHTALYWYRQSLGQGLEFLIYFQGNSAPDKSGLPSDRFSAERTGGSVSTLTIQRTQQEDSAVYLCASSLSTGSSSPLHFGNGTRLTVT.